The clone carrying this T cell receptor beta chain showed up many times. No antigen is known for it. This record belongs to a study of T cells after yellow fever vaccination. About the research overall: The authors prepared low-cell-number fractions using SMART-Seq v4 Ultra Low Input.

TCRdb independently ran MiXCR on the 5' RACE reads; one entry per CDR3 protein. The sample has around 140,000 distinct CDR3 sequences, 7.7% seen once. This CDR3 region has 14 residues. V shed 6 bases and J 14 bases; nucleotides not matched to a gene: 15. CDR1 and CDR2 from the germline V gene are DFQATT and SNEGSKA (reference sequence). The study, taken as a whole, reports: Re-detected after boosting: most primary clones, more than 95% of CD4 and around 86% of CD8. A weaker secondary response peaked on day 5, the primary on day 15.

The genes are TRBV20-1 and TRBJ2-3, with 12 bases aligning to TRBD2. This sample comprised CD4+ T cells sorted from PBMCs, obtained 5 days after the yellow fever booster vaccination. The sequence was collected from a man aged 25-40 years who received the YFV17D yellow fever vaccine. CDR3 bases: TGCAGTGCGCGACTAGCGGGAGTTGCCGCCCGGCTGTATTTT. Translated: CSARLAGVAARLYF.